A single sample is the source of the 18 T cell receptor beta chains below, sequenced in a study of blood T cell repertoires in COVID-19. This table comes from immunoSEQ multiplex PCR, and its TCRdb copy is limited to in-frame clones, with some not included. The data hold around 190,000 clones, with 88% observed a single time. The sequenced sample was PBMCs or T cells enriched from blood (not recorded which). Every receptor here comes from a woman aged 18-29 years who had recovered from COVID-19.

The gene calls are TRBV19 and TRBJ2-1, with 7 nucleotides matching TRBD2. The CDR3 extends over 13 amino acids. After removal of 3 bases from V and 6 bases from J, the junction contained 2 bases not matched to a gene. Germline CDR1 and CDR2: LNHDA and SQIVND (reference sequence). For the CDR3, the DNA is TGTGCCAGTAGTATGGGCGGGAGCAATGAGCAGTTCTTC. Its translation: CASSMGGSNEQFF. The entire variable domain, with the rest obtained from reference TRBV19 and TRBJ2-1, is as follows: DGGITQSPKYLFRKEGQNVTLSCEQNLNHDAMYWYRQDPGQGLRLIYYSQIVNDFQKGDIAEGYSVSREKKESFPLTVTSAQKNPTAFYLCASSMGGSNEQFFGPGTRLTVL.

The chain carries TRBV18 and TRBJ1-1; 7 bases align to TRBD1. This CDR3 contains 14 residues. Trimming cost V 4 bases and J 6 bases; bases outside gene matches: 8. Germline V CDR1 and CDR2: KGHSH, LQKENI. In DNA, the CDR3 is TGTGCCAGCTCACTAATGACAGGGATCGCTGAAGCTTTCTTT. It codes for CASSLMTGIAEAFF.

This clone was detected only once. The chain is built from TRBV6-2 or TRBV6-3 and TRBJ1-2, with 8 bases aligning to TRBD1. V was pared by 5 bases and J by 8 bases, with 16 bases of the junction left unmatched. The V gene's germline CDR1 is MNHEY and CDR2 SVGEGT. The CDR3 has 16 residues. The DNA for the CDR3 is TGTGCCAGCAGTCGACAGGGGCAGGGATCCTTGGAGGGCTACACCTTC. Translation: CASSRQGQGSLEGYTF.

This clone was seen a single time. The chain carries TRBV7-8 and TRBJ2-7; 7 bases agree with TRBD1. The CDR3 runs 14 residues. The ends lost 4 bases at V and 3 bases at J; junction bases unmatched: 6. Looked up from germline, CDR1 is SGHVS and CDR2 is FQNEAQ. DNA for the CDR3: TGTGCCAGCAGCTCAGGGACAGTAAACTACGAGCAGTACTTC. Its protein product is CASSSGTVNYEQYF.

Of note for this clone: No DNA is shown, since the ends of the CDR3 on it are uncertain; the CDR3 is the one TCRdb lists. This chain joins TRBV28 and TRBJ2-2; the D call of TRBD1 is as the table states it, not checked on the DNA. The CDR3 contains 15 residues when both ends are counted. Germline V gene sequence: CDR1 MDHEN, CDR2 SYDVKM. This CDR3 reads CASSFGPGITGELFF.

The chain employs TRBV18 and TRBJ1-1; perhaps TRBD1 as D (6 bases). The germline V gene has CDR1 KGHSH and CDR2 LQKENI. This CDR3 has 18 residues. V lost 0 bases and J 0 bases, leaving 17 bases between the germline ends. CDR3 bases: TGTGCCAGCTCACCACCGAAAATGGGCAGGGACATGAACACTGAAGCTTTCTTT. It translates to CASSPPKMGRDMNTEAFF.

The chain uses TRBV28 and TRBJ2-3; tentative D call: TRBD2 (6 bases). The CDR3 is 16 residues long. Trimming took 5 bases from V and 4 from J, leaving 19 bases between them. The germline V gene encodes CDR1 MDHEN and CDR2 SYDVKM. DNA for the CDR3: TGTGCCAGCAGTCTTCCGGGACTTATACGCGCAGATACGCAGTATTTT. Translation: CASSLPGLIRADTQYF.

The rearrangement links TRBV7-9 to TRBJ1-1; possibly TRBD1 for D (5 bases). CDR3 size: 15 residues. V was pared by 1 base and J by 7 bases, with 16 bases between. From germline, CDR1 is SEHNR and CDR2 FQNEAQ (reference sequence). This CDR3 reads CASSLVGRAPVEAFF. The CDR3 region has the DNA TGTGCCAGCAGCTTAGTTGGCAGGGCCCCCGTTGAAGCTTTCTTT.

This chain uses TRBV28 with TRBJ2-7; 7 bases match TRBD1. The CDR3 runs 15 residues. Trimming cost V 1 base and J 5 bases; bases outside gene matches: 8. The germline V gene encodes CDR1 MDHEN and CDR2 SYDVKM. This chain's CDR3 is CASSLFPQGVDEQYF. The CDR3 DNA is TGTGCCAGCAGTTTATTCCCCCAGGGGGTCGACGAGCAGTACTTC.

The chain employs TRBV29-1 and TRBJ2-1, with 10 nucleotides matching TRBD2. The CDR3 loop spans 14 amino acids. The germline gives CDR1 SQVTM, CDR2 ANQGSEA. V was clipped by 4 bases and J by 9 bases; unmatched bases: 9. CDR3 sequence (DNA): TGCAGCGTTGCCCTAGCGGGAGCTCCGGGTGAGCAGTTCTTC. Residues: CSVALAGAPGEQFF.

This clone appeared once. V and J are TRBV3-1 (or the pseudogene TRBV3-2) and TRBJ1-1; no clear D gene. The V end was cut by 4 bases, the J end by 0 bases, with 9 bases between. The CDR3 has 14 residues. Germline assignment: CDR1 LGHDT and CDR2 YNNKEL (reference sequence). The CDR3 loop reads CASSPTPMNTEAFF. CDR3 nucleotide sequence: TGTGCCAGCAGCCCTACTCCAATGAACACTGAAGCTTTCTTT.

This chain links TRBV7-3 with TRBJ2-2; 7 bases line up with TRBD2. The CDR3 is 17 amino acids. Trimming removed 5 bases from V and 7 bases from J; junction bases left unmatched: 16. The germline V gene encodes CDR1 SGHTA and CDR2 FQGTGA. CDR3 region: CASSLDSGLPFGGELFF. Written as DNA, the CDR3 is TGTGCCAGCAGCCTCGATAGCGGGTTGCCCTTCGGCGGGGAGCTGTTTTTT.

This clone was seen just once. V gene TRBV5-4 combines with J gene TRBJ2-6; D uncertain. This CDR3 has 13 amino acids. The V end lost 6 bases, the J end lost 4 bases, and 8 bases lay between the germline ends. From germline, CDR1 is SGHNT and CDR2 YYREEE (reference sequence). This CDR3 reads CASTPQGANVLTF. CDR3 nucleotides: TGTGCCAGCACCCCCCAAGGGGCCAACGTCCTGACTTTC.

The gene calls are TRBV19 and TRBJ1-2; D perhaps matches TRBD1 (6 bases). Trimming removed 7 bases from V and 3 bases from J, with 15 bases in between. Looked up from germline, CDR1 is LNHDA and CDR2 is SQIVND (reference sequence). The CDR3 is 14 residues long. The CDR3 sequence is CASTSSGQYYGYTF. Here the CDR3 DNA reads TGTGCCAGTACGAGTTCGGGACAATACTATGGCTACACCTTC.

The genes are TRBV28 and TRBJ1-4; D call uncertain. Germline CDR1 reads MDHEN; CDR2 reads SYDVKM. With 3 bases removed from V and 4 bases from J, the gap between germline ends came to 15 bases. CDR3 size: 16 residues. The CDR3, as DNA: TGTGCCAGCAGTTTGTTTGCGGGTAACAGTAATGAAAAACTGTTTTTT. It codes for CASSLFAGNSNEKLFF. Looking up the rest from reference TRBV28 and TRBJ1-4 gives the full variable domain: DVKVTQSSRYLVKRTGEKVFLECVQDMDHENMFWYRQDPGLGLRLIYFSYDVKMKEKGDIPEGYSVSREKKERFSLILESASTNQTSMYLCASSLFAGNSNEKLFFGSGTQLSVL.

The V gene is TRBV29-1, the J gene TRBJ2-3; 7 bases line up with TRBD1. The CDR3 contains 16 residues. In germline, CDR1 is SQVTM, CDR2 ANQGSEA. J lost 6 bases, V lost 4 bases, and 16 bases had no gene match. The CDR3 spells CSVVGLARGLSDTQYF. CDR3 DNA sequence: TGCAGCGTTGTGGGGTTGGCCAGGGGGTTGTCGGATACGCAGTATTTT.

The CDR3 here is CASSGYEQYF. CDR3 DNA: TGTGCCAGCAGCGGCTACGAGCAGTACTTC. V and J are TRBV28 and TRBJ2-7, with D unresolved. The CDR3 sequence is 10 residues long. V was clipped by 6 bases and J by 3 bases, with 3 bases between them. Germline V gene sequence: CDR1 MDHEN, CDR2 SYDVKM.

The chain couples TRBV12-5 to TRBJ2-3; 12 nucleotides align to TRBD2. V lost 1 base to trimming and J lost 2 bases; unmatched junction nucleotides: 4. The CDR3 has 17 residues. Germline V lookup: CDR1 LGHNT, CDR2 FRNRAP. CDR3 bases: TGTGCTAGTGGTTTGGCTGGGACTAGCGGGTTCACAGATACGCAGTATTTT. This translates into CASGLAGTSGFTDTQYF.